This T cell receptor beta chain was identified in a study of cytomegalovirus exposure and HLA in healthy donors. The validation cohort, a group of over a hundred subjects, included the donors and was separate from the roughly 700-subject first cohort. Germline assignment: CDR1 GTSNPN and CDR2 SVGIG (reference sequence). The germline V and J ends were trimmed by 5 bases and 2 bases, with 9 bases remaining between them. This CDR3 has 12 amino acids. The method was immunoSEQ multiplex PCR; TCRdb's version includes in-frame clones alone and lacks a portion of them. This sample carries under 150,000 clones, 84% of them seen once, and the ten largest clones take approximately 1.5%. The study, taken as a whole, reports: For most TCR sequences rarity was the rule, although some public TCRs occurred in many donors.

A few counts support this clone. Antigen specificity is unknown. Sequencing used PBMCs. This TCR came from a woman between 25 and 40 years old in good health and CMV-seronegative. The chain links TRBV30 to TRBJ1-1, with D perhaps TRBD1 (6 bases). The CDR3 bases are TGTGCCTGGGGACAGAGAAACACTGAAGCTTTCTTT. This sequence encodes CAWGQRNTEAFF.